The clone carrying this T cell receptor beta chain came up once. These data belong to a study of blood T cell repertoires in COVID-19. Only in-frame clones appear in the TCRdb table, and some are missing; sequencing was by immunoSEQ multiplex PCR. The sample yields roughly 52,000 clones, 87% seen once. What was sequenced was peripheral blood. The sequence came from a man in his forties with COVID-19, enrolled during active disease.

The CDR3 region is CASSSAKNIQYF. The CDR3 bases are TGTGCCTCGAGCTCGGCCAAAAACATTCAGTACTTC. This chain connects TRBV10-3 to TRBJ2-4; D unclear. Trimming took off 11 bases at V and 1 base at J, with 9 bases between the two ends. Germline V gene lookup returns CDR1 ENHRY and CDR2 SYGVKD. This CDR3 contains 12 residues.